This T cell receptor (beta chain) was obtained from a study of CD8 T cells in Susac syndrome. FACS was used to enrich TEMRA cells, whereas the CD8+ and CD4+ T cells were obtained by negative isolation. Germline V gene lookup returns CDR1 SGHRS and CDR2 YFSETQ. V gave up 5 bases and J gave up 0 bases; unmatched junction bases: 7. The CDR3 spans 17 residues. Random hexamers were used to reverse transcribe the RNA input (about 0.5 to 1 ug). Coverage of TCR beta CDR3 amplification by immunoSEQ multiplex PCR extended to 54 Vbeta and 13 Jbeta. TCRdb processed the immunoSEQ multiplex PCR reads anew with MiXCR; each CDR3 protein has one entry. The table lists more than 150,000 distinct CDR3 sequences, around 96% of them singletons.

The receptor was derived from a human donor in good health. The chain joins TRBV5-1 to TRBJ2-6; the match to TRBD1 covers 8 bases. The specimen was CD4+ T cells from PBMCs. The CDR3 here is CASRNGTGLSGANVLTF. CDR3 DNA: TGCGCCAGCAGGAACGGGACAGGCCTCTCTGGGGCCAACGTCCTGACTTTC.